One and the same sample provided the 20 T cell receptor beta chains below, sequenced in a study of shared T cell receptors in the human thymus. Here immunoSEQ multiplex PCR was the method, and the copy in TCRdb shows in-frame clones only, minus some. This sample carries a few hundred thousand clones, around 93% of them seen once, and the ten largest clones take 0.02%. The sequencing sample was made of thymocytes. The source of these receptors is a human donor.

This clone is a singleton in its sample. Mismatch with germline at one junction end may stem from a read error. The rearrangement links TRBV19 to TRBJ2-2; 7 bases line up with TRBD2. The CDR3 consists of 15 residues. The germline CDR1 and CDR2 sequences are LNHDA and SQIVND (reference sequence). CDR3 region: CASSSGLGDTGELFF. The CDR3 DNA reads TGTGCCAGCAGTAGCGGACTAGGGGACACCGGGGAGCTGTTTTTT.

The V call is TRBV2, the J call TRBJ2-2; D is unclear. V was trimmed by 8 bases and J by 11 bases, leaving 6 bases between them. The length of the CDR3 is 9 residues. The germline CDR1 and CDR2 sequences are SNHLY and FYNNEI. This CDR3 is CASPPELFF. The CDR3 DNA sequence: TGTGCCAGCCCGCCCGAGCTGTTTTTT.

The J gene is TRBJ2-7, the V gene TRBV6-4, with D unclear. The CDR3 consists of 16 residues. The germline V gene has CDR1 MRHNA and CDR2 SNTAGT. V lost 4 bases and J 1 base, leaving 17 bases between the germline ends. CDR3 DNA sequence: TGTGCCAGCAGTGCCGGTGCACCATATTCTTCCTACGAGCAGTACTTC. Its translation: CASSAGAPYSSYEQYF.

CDR3 region: CASRHPDRDGYEQYF. The CDR3 region has the DNA TGTGCCAGCAGACACCCTGACCGGGATGGTTACGAGCAGTACTTC. The chain couples TRBV11-2 to TRBJ2-7, with D tentatively TRBD2 (5 bases). The V gene's germline CDR1 is SGHAT and CDR2 FQNNGV. Trimming cost V 6 bases and J 4 bases, with 19 bases left between them. The CDR3 is 15 amino acids.

V usage is TRBV4-1 and J usage is TRBJ1-2; TRBD1 agrees at 9 bases. The CDR3 runs 16 residues. Germline assignment: CDR1 MGHRA and CDR2 YSYEKL. The V segment lost 4 bases and the J segment 8 bases; nucleotides outside the gene matches: 14. The CDR3, as DNA: TGCGCCAGCAGCCCTAAACAGGGGGCGCAAGTCGGGGGCTACACCTTC. Amino acids: CASSPKQGAQVGGYTF.

This chain links TRBV7-3 with TRBJ2-1; D possibly corresponds to TRBD1 (5 bases). Deletions cut 3 bases from V and 5 bases from J, with 14 bases between. The CDR3 is 15 residues long. CDR1 is SGHTA and CDR2 is FQGTGA in the germline V gene. The CDR3 here is CASSFTGTIDNEQFF. The CDR3 bases are TGTGCCAGCAGCTTTACAGGAACGATCGACAATGAGCAGTTCTTC.

The genes are TRBV19 and TRBJ2-1; D might be TRBD2 (5 bases). CDR1 LNHDA and CDR2 SQIVND come from the germline V gene (reference sequence). Trimming left V 4 bases short and J 6 bases short, with 7 bases between. The CDR3 covers 12 residues. The CDR3 loop is CASSKAGNEQFF. DNA for the CDR3: TGTGCCAGTAGTAAGGCGGGCAATGAGCAGTTCTTC.

The chain is built from TRBV27 and TRBJ1-5, with 11 bases matching TRBD1. Germline-derived CDR1 and CDR2 are MNHEY and SMNVEV (reference sequence). Germline trimming cut 2 bases from V and 1 base from J; bases unmatched to any gene: 13. This CDR3 has 20 residues. The CDR3 sequence is CASSLKGDRGNFTSNQPQHF. The CDR3 nucleotides are TGTGCCAGCAGTTTAAAGGGGGACAGGGGGAATTTCACCAGCAATCAGCCCCAGCATTTT.

This clone was detected only once. J is TRBJ1-2 and V is TRBV7-9; TRBD1 matches 9 bases. Germline V gene data show CDR1 as SEHNR and CDR2 as FQNEAQ (reference sequence). This CDR3 has 17 amino acids. With V trimmed by 7 bases and J by 8 bases, 20 bases remained unmatched. CDR3 protein: CASNRPPGQGITRGYTF. The CDR3 DNA follows: TGTGCCAGCAACCGTCCCCCGGGACAGGGAATTACGCGGGGCTACACCTTC.

The V call is TRBV15, the J call TRBJ1-2, with TRBD1 as a possible D gene (6 bases). CDR1 LNHNV and CDR2 YYDKDF come from the germline V gene (reference sequence). The CDR3 has 14 residues. V gave up 0 bases and J gave up 8 bases, with 13 bases separating them. CDR3 sequence (DNA): TGTGCCACCAGCAGAGACCAAAACAGGGACGGCTACACCTTC. This gives the protein CATSRDQNRDGYTF.

This chain joins TRBV15 and TRBJ1-3, with TRBD1 matching 8 bases. The V and J ends lost 4 bases and 4 bases, in that order; junction bases with no gene match: 6. CDR1 is LNHNV and CDR2 is YYDKDF in the germline V gene (reference sequence). The CDR3 consists of 15 residues. The CDR3 here is CATSKQGQGGNTIYF. DNA for the CDR3: TGTGCCACCAGCAAACAAGGACAGGGAGGAAACACCATATATTTT.

CDR3 sequence: CASSRGGLTDTQYF. The CDR3 DNA is TGTGCCAGCAGCCGGGGGGGACTCACAGATACGCAGTATTTT. V gene TRBV7-3 combines with J gene TRBJ2-3, with 8 bases that match TRBD2. V lost 5 bases to trimming and J lost 2 bases; unmatched junction nucleotides: 3. The CDR3 contains 14 residues. Germline CDR1 reads SGHTA; CDR2 reads FQGTGA.

This rearrangement joins TRBV6-1 to TRBJ2-7, with D perhaps matching TRBD1 (5 bases). V lost 11 bases and J lost 7, with 24 bases in between. CDR1 and CDR2 from the germline V gene are MNHNS and SASEGT. The CDR3 has 14 amino acids. The CDR3 bases are TGTGCCGGGCGACGTGCAGGGAATCTAGGAGAGCAGTACTTC. Its protein is CAGRRAGNLGEQYF.

This clone was seen only a few times. The chain joins TRBV25-1 to TRBJ2-7; unclear D gene. V lost 3 bases, J lost 3 bases, and 0 bases lay in between. The germline V gene has CDR1 MGHDK and CDR2 SYGVNS. The CDR3 is made up of 10 amino acids. DNA for the CDR3: TGTGCCAGCAGTGACTACGAGCAGTACTTC. Residues: CASSDYEQYF.

The CDR3 loop reads CASSPGQGRSPLHF. The DNA of the CDR3 is TGTGCCAGCAGCCCGGGACAGGGGCGGTCACCCCTCCACTTT. The J gene is TRBJ1-6, the V gene TRBV7-9; TRBD1 matches at 10 bases. The trim removed 5 bases at V and 10 bases at J, leaving 5 bases unmatched. Germline V gives CDR1 SEHNR, CDR2 FQNEAQ (reference sequence). CDR3 length: 14 amino acids.

The V gene is TRBV27, the J gene TRBJ2-1; the match to TRBD1 covers 8 bases. CDR3 size: 15 residues. Germline lookup yields CDR1 MNHEY and CDR2 SMNVEV (reference sequence). Trimming took 4 bases from V and 6 from J; bases not matched to a gene: 8. CDR3 nucleotides: TGTGCCAGCAGTTGTGAGGCAGGGGGCTTCAATGAGCAGTTCTTC. Translating gives CASSCEAGGFNEQFF.

The rearrangement uses TRBV6-1 and TRBJ2-2; no reliable D call. The germline CDR1 and CDR2 sequences are MNHNS and SASEGT. The CDR3 spans 17 residues. Trimming took off 0 bases at V and 5 bases at J, with 16 bases between the two ends. In DNA form, the CDR3 reads TGTGCCAGCAGTGAAGCGGAGAGGACCTCCTGGACCGGGGAGCTGTTTTTT. This encodes CASSEAERTSWTGELFF.

This chain connects TRBV5-1 to TRBJ2-3; 9 bases are a match to TRBD1. The CDR3 has 14 residues. Germline V CDR1 and CDR2: SGHRS, YFSETQ. After removal of 4 bases from V and 5 bases from J, the junction contained 5 bases not matched to a gene. CDR3 DNA: TGCGCCAGCAGCCCTCAGACAGGGGGAGATACGCAGTATTTT. It specifies CASSPQTGGDTQYF.

The chain is built from TRBV27 and TRBJ1-5; TRBD1 agrees at 8 bases. CDR3 length equals 14 residues. V shed 6 bases and J 3 bases; nucleotides not matched to a gene: 4. Germline loops: CDR1 MNHEY, CDR2 SMNVEV (reference sequence). The CDR3 nucleotides are TGTGCCAGCAGGACAGGGGATCCCAATCAGCCCCAGCATTTT. Translated, it gives CASRTGDPNQPQHF.

The V and J genes are TRBV7-9 and TRBJ2-1; tentatively, D is TRBD1 or TRBD2 (6 bases each). The V end lost 1 base, the J end lost 8 bases, and 15 bases lay between the germline ends. The CDR3 consists of 15 residues. From germline, CDR1 is SEHNR and CDR2 FQNEAQ (reference sequence). CDR3 sequence (DNA): TGTGCCAGCAGCTTAGGGTCGGAGGGGGGCGATGAGCAGTTCTTC. It translates to CASSLGSEGGDEQFF.